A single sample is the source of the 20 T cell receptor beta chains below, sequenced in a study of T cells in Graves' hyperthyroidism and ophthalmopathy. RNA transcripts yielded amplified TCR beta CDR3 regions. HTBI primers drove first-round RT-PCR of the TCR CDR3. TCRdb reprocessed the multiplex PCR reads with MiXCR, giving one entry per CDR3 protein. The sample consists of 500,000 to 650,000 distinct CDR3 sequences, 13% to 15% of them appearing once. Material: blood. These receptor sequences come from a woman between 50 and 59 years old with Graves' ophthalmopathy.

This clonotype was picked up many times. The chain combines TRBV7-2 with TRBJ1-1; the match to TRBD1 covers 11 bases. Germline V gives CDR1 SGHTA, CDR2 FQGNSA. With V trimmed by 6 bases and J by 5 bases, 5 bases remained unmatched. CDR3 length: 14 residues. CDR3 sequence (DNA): TGTGCCAGCAGAGGGACAGGGGGAAGTACTGAAGCTTTCTTT. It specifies CASRGTGGSTEAFF.

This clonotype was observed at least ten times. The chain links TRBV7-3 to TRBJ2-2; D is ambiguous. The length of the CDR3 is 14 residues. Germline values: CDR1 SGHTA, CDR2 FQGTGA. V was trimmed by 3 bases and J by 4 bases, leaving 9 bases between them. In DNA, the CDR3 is TGTGCCAGCAGCTTGCTAGGAGCCACCGGGGAGCTGTTTTTT. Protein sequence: CASSLLGATGELFF.

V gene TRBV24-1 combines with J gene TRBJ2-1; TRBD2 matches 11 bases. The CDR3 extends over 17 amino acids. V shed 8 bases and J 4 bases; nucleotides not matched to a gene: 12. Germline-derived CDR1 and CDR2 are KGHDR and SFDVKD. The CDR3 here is CATNGGPGTSGYNEQFF. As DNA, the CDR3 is TGTGCCACCAATGGGGGTCCGGGGACTAGCGGTTACAATGAGCAGTTCTTC.

CDR3 nucleotide sequence: TGTGCCAGCAGCGCAGGGGGTGACTATGGCTACACCTTC. It yields the protein CASSAGGDYGYTF. The chain uses TRBV9 and TRBJ1-2, with 7 bases that match TRBD1. CDR3 length: 13 residues. Germline V gives CDR1 SGDLS, CDR2 YYNGEE. V shed 3 bases and J 3 bases; nucleotides not matched to a gene: 2.

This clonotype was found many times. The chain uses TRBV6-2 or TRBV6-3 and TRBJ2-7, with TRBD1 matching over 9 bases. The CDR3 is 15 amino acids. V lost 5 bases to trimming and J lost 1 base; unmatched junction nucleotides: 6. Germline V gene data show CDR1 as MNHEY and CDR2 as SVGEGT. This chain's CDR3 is CASSHGQGQSYEQYF. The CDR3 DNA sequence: TGTGCCAGCAGTCACGGACAGGGGCAATCCTACGAGCAGTACTTC.

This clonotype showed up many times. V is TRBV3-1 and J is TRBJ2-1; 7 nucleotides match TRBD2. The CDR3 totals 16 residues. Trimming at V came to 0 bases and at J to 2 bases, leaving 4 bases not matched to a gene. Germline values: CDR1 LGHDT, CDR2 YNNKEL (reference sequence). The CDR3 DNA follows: TGTGCCAGCAGCCAAGAAGGCGGGAGACCCTACAATGAGCAGTTCTTC. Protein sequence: CASSQEGGRPYNEQFF.

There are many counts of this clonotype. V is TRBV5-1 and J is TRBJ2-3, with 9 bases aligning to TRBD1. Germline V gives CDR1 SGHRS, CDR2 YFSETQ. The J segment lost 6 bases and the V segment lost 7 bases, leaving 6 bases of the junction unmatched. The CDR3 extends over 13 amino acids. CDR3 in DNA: TGCGCCAGCTACCGGGACAGGGCCGATACGCAGTATTTT. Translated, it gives CASYRDRADTQYF.

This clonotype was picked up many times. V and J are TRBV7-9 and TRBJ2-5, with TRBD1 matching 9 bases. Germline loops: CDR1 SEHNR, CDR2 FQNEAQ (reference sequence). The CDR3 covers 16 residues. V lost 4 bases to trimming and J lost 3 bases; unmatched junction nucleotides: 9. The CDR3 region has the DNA TGTGCCAGCAGCTCCGCCCTGGGACAGGGCGAAGAGACCCAGTACTTC. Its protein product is CASSSALGQGEETQYF.

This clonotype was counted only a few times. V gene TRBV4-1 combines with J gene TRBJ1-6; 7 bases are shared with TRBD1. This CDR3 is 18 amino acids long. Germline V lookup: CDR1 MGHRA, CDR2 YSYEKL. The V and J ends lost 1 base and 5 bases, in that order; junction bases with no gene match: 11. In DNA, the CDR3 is TGCGCCAGCAGCCAAGGACCTGGGACCGGGACAGATAATTCACCCCTCCACTTT. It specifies CASSQGPGTGTDNSPLHF.

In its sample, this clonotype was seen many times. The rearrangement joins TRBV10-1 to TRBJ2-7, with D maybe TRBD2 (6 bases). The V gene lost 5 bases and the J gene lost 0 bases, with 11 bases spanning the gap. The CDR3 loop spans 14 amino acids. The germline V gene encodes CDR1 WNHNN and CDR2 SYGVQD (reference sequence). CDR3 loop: CASSHRGLSYEQYF. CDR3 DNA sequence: TGCGCCAGCAGTCATCGGGGACTCTCCTACGAGCAGTACTTC.

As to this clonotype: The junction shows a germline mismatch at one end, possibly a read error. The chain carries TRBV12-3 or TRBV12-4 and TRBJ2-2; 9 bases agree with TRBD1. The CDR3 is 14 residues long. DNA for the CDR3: TGTGCCAGCAGCCGCGGACAGGGGACCGGGGAGCTGGTTTTT. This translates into CASSRGQGTGELVF.

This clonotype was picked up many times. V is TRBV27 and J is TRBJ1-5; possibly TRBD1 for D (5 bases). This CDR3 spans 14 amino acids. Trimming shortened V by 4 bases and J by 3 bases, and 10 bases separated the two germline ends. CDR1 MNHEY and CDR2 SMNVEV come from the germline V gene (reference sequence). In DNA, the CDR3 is TGTGCCAGCAGTTGGCGGGGCTTCAATCAGCCCCAGCATTTT. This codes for CASSWRGFNQPQHF.

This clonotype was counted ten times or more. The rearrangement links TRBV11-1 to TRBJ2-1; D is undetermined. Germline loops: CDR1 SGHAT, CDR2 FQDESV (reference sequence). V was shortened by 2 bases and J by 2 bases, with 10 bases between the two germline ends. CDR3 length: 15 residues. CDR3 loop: CASSLFIGPYNEQFF. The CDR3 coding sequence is TGTGCCAGCAGCTTATTCATAGGGCCCTACAATGAGCAGTTCTTC.

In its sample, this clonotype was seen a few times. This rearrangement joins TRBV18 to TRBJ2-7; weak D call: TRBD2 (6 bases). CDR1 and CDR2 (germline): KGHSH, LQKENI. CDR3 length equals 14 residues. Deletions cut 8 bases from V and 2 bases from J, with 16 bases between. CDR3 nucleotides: TGTGCCAGCACCCTGCGGGGTAGGACCTACGAGCAGTACTTC. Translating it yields CASTLRGRTYEQYF.

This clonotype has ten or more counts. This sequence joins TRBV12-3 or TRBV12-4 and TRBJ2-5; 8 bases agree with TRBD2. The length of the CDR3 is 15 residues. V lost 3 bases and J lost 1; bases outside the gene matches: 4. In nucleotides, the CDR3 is TGTGCCAGCAGTTTTGTAGCGGGAAGCCAAGAGACCCAGTACTTC. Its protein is CASSFVAGSQETQYF.

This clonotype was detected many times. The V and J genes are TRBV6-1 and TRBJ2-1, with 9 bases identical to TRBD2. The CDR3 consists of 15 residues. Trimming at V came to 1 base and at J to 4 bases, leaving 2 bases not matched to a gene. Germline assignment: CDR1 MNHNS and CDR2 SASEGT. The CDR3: CASSEELAGYNEQFF. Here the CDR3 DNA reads TGTGCCAGCAGTGAAGAGCTAGCGGGATACAATGAGCAGTTCTTC.

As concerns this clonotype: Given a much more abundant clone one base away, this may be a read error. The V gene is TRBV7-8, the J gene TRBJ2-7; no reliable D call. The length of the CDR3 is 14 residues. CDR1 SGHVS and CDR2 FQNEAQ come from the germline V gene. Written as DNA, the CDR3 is TGTGCCAGCAGCTTAGCCCTTCTGGGATACGAGCAGTGCTTC. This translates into CASSLALLGYEQCF.

Written as DNA, the CDR3 is TGTGCCATCAAAGGGACTGCTAGCAATCAGCCCCAGCATTTT. As protein: CAIKGTASNQPQHF. This rearrangement joins TRBV10-3 to TRBJ1-5; TRBD1 might be the D (5 bases). This CDR3 has 14 amino acids. Trimming shortened V by 7 bases and J by 0 bases, and 10 bases separated the two germline ends. In germline, CDR1 is ENHRY, CDR2 SYGVKD.

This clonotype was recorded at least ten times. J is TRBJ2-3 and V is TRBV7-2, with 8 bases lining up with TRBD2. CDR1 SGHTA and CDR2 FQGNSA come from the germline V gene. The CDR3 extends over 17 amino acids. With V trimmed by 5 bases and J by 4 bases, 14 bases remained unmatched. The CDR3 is CASSLSLAGLVADTQYF. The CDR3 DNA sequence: TGTGCCAGCAGCCTAAGCTTAGCGGGACTCGTGGCAGATACGCAGTATTTT.

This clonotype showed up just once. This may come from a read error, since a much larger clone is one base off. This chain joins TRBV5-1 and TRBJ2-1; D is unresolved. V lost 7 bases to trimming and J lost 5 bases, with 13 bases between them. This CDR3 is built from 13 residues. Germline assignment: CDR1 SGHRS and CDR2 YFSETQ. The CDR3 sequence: CASGARTDNEQFF. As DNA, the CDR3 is TGCGCCAGCGGCGCCAGGACGGACAATGAGCAGTTCTTC.